One and the same sample provided the 10 T cell receptor beta chains below, sequenced in a study of CD8 T cells in Susac syndrome. Random-hexamer reverse transcription was applied to about 0.45 to 1 ug RNA. TCRdb called the immunoSEQ multiplex PCR reads again in MiXCR, with one record for every CDR3 protein. The top ten clones hold 0.085% to 0.12% of a sample with 150,000 to 200,000 distinct CDR3 sequences, about 95% of them seen once. Sequenced material: CD4+ T cells from PBMCs. The receptors were sampled from a human donor in good health.

V and J are TRBV5-6 and TRBJ1-2, with 7 bases that match TRBD1. The CDR3 is made up of 14 amino acids. V lost 4 bases and J lost 5; bases outside the gene matches: 8. From germline, CDR1 is SGHDT and CDR2 YYEEEE. CDR3 region: CASSQDRRQYGYTF. DNA of the CDR3: TGTGCCAGCAGCCAGGACAGGAGACAGTATGGCTACACCTTC.

The chain employs TRBV27 and TRBJ1-4; D not resolved. Germline V gene data show CDR1 as MNHEY and CDR2 as SMNVEV (reference sequence). CDR3 size: 13 residues. V lost 5 bases and J 8 bases, leaving 12 bases between the germline ends. The CDR3 nucleotides are TGTGCCAGCAGTAGGATCCTAGGGGAAAAACTGTTTTTT. Translated, it gives CASSRILGEKLFF.

The rearrangement links TRBV6-2 or TRBV6-3 to TRBJ2-5; a possible D gene is TRBD1 (6 bases). The CDR3 runs to 15 residues. CDR1 is MNHEY and CDR2 is SVGEGT in the germline V gene. V was cut by 0 bases and J by 4 bases, with 12 bases left in between. In DNA, the CDR3 is TGTGCCAGCAGTTACTCCCGGGACAACCCAGAGACCCAGTACTTC. Amino acid sequence: CASSYSRDNPETQYF.

The V and J genes are TRBV3-1 and TRBJ2-7; D call uncertain. Per germline, CDR1 LGHDT and CDR2 YNNKEL (reference sequence). Trimming took 1 base from V and 6 from J, leaving 4 bases between them. This CDR3 is built from 11 residues. This CDR3 is CASSQASEQYF. CDR3 nucleotides: TGTGCCAGCAGCCAAGCGAGCGAGCAGTACTTC.

The CDR3 sequence is CASSTGQVTDSYNEQFF. The CDR3 nucleotides are TGTGCCAGCAGTACCGGACAGGTAACCGATTCTTACAATGAGCAGTTCTTC. This chain connects TRBV6-2 or TRBV6-3 to TRBJ2-1, with TRBD1 identical over 7 bases. The germline V gene encodes CDR1 MNHEY and CDR2 SVGEGT. The CDR3 extends over 17 amino acids. V shed 5 bases, J shed 4 bases, and the junction held 14 bases outside the gene matches.

The chain uses TRBV9 and TRBJ2-7; 10 bases fit TRBD1. Germline CDR1 SGDLS, CDR2 YYNGEE. The length of the CDR3 is 14 residues. With V trimmed by 9 bases and J by 5 bases, 11 bases remained unmatched. The CDR3 DNA reads TGTGCCACCCTCCCGGACAGGGGGGGACACGAGCAGTACTTC. It specifies CATLPDRGGHEQYF.

V and J are TRBV29-1 and TRBJ2-1; D assignment may be TRBD1 or TRBD2 (5 bases each). The CDR3 is made up of 15 amino acids. Germline V gene lookup returns CDR1 SQVTM and CDR2 ANQGSEA. Deletions cut 4 bases from V and 2 bases from J, with 15 bases between. CDR3 loop: CSVGVGPSAYNEQFF. The CDR3, as DNA: TGCAGCGTTGGTGTGGGACCCTCCGCCTACAATGAGCAGTTCTTC.

The gene calls are TRBV20-1 and TRBJ2-7, with 8 bases matching TRBD1. Losses at the gene ends were 5 bases for V and 5 bases for J; bases not matched to a gene: 5. The CDR3 contains 12 residues. Germline lookup yields CDR1 DFQATT and CDR2 SNEGSKA (reference sequence). The CDR3 reads CSAADRAHEQYF. CDR3 in DNA: TGCAGTGCTGCGGACAGGGCCCACGAGCAGTACTTC.

The rearrangement links TRBV12-3 or TRBV12-4 to TRBJ2-1; TRBD2 aligns across 12 bases. The junction had 18 bases not matched to a gene; V was cut back by 6 bases and J by 6 bases. The CDR3 extends over 19 amino acids. The chain's CDR3 is CASRDPGLAGRMGLNEQFF. The CDR3 DNA reads as TGTGCCAGCAGGGATCCGGGACTAGCGGGTCGGATGGGTCTCAATGAGCAGTTCTTC.

The chain employs TRBV18 and TRBJ2-1; the D gene is possibly TRBD2 (5 bases). The length of the CDR3 is 13 residues. Germline values: CDR1 KGHSH, CDR2 LQKENI. Deletions cut 6 bases from V and 5 bases from J, with 11 bases between. CDR3 in amino acids: CASSQGLDNEQFF. CDR3 DNA: TGTGCCAGCTCCCAAGGACTTGACAATGAGCAGTTCTTC.